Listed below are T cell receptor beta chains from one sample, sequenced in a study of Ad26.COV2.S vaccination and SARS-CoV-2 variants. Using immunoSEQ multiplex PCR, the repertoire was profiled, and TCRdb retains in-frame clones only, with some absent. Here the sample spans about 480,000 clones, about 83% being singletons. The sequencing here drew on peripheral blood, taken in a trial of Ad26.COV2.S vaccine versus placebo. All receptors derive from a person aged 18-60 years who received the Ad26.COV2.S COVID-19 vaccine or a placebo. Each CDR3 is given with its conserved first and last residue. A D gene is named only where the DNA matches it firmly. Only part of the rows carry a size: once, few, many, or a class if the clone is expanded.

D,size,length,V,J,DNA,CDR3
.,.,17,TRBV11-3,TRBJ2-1,TGTGCCAGCAGCTTAGGCGTGGGTCCCCGCTCCTACAATGAGCAGTTCTTC,CASSLGVGPRSYNEQFF
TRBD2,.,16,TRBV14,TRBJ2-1,TGTGCCAGCAGCCAAGATAGCCTAGCGGGAGTCGGTGAGCAGTTCTTC,CASSQDSLAGVGEQFF
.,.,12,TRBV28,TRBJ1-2,TGTGCCAGTTCCCAGGGTTATAATGGCTACACCTTC,CASSQGYNGYTF
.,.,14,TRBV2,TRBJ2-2,TGTGCCAGCCTTCGTCAGATAGTCGTCGGGGAGCTGTTTTTT,CASLRQIVVGELFF
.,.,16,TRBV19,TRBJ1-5,TGTGCCAGTAGTATCTATCGGGGATCAGGCAATCAGCCCCAGCATTTT,CASSIYRGSGNQPQHF
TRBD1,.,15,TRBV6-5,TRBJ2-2,TGTGCCAGCAGCCTCCAGGGGGCGGCCGGCGGGGAGCTGTTTTTT,CASSLQGAAGGELFF
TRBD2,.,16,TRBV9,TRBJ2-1,TGTGCCAGCAGCGAGCGAGCGGGGGCCTCATCCAATGAGCAGTTCTTC,CASSERAGASSNEQFF
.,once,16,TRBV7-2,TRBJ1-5,TGTGCCAGCAGCTTAGCTGATCAGGGGCTAGCTCAGCCCCAGCATTTT,CASSLADQGLAQPQHF
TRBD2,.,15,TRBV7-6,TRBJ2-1,TGTGCCAGCAGCCACCGAGCGGGAGGGCCGAAAGAGCAGTTCTTC,CASSHRAGGPKEQFF
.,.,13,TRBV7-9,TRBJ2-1,TGTGCCAGCAGAGTAGCCTCCTACAATGAGCAGTTCTTC,CASRVASYNEQFF
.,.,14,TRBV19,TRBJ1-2,TGTGCCAGTAGTATCGAGCGGGGAAACTATGGCTACACCTTC,CASSIERGNYGYTF
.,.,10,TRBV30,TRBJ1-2,TGTGCCTGGAGCGGCTATGGCTACACCTTC,CAWSGYGYTF
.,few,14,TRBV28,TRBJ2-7,TGTGCCAGCAGTTACCGGGACTCTTCCTACGAGCAGTACTTC,CASSYRDSSYEQYF
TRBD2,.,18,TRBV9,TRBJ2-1,TGTGCCAGCAGCGCGGGGGGGAGAGGGACTAGCGACTACAATGAGCAGTTCTTC,CASSAGGRGTSDYNEQFF
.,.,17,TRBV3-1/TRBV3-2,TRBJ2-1,TGTGCCAGCAAAGGGGTTCGGTGGGGTGCGGTGGGGAATGAGCAGTTCTTC,CASKGVRWGAVGNEQFF
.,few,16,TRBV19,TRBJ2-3,TGTGCCAGTAGTATCGGGGCACGGGGAGGCGCAGATACGCAGTATTTT,CASSIGARGGADTQYF
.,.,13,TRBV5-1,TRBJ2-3,TGCGCCAGCAGCAGGGGTACCACAGATACGCAGTATTTT,CASSRGTTDTQYF
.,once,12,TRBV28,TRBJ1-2,TGTGCCAGCAGTTTAAGGGGTGGGGGCTACACCTTC,CASSLRGGGYTF
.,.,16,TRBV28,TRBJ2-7,TGTGCCAGCAGTTTAGGCCCCGCTGACCCGTCCTACGAGCAGTACTTC,CASSLGPADPSYEQYF
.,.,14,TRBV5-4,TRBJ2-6,TGTGCCAGCAGCCCAATTGCTGGGGCCAACGTCCTGACTTTC,CASSPIAGANVLTF
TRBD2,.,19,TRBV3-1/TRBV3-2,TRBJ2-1,TGTGCCAGCAGCCAAGAGATCGGGTGGCCCAGCGGGAGGGGGGGTCGGCAGTTCTTC,CASSQEIGWPSGRGGRQFF
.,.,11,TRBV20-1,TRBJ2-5,TGCAGTGCGGGGATTCAAGAGACCCAGTACTTC,CSAGIQETQYF
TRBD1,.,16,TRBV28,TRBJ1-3,TGTGCCAGCAGTAACACAGGGGGCCTAGGTGGAAACACCATATATTTT,CASSNTGGLGGNTIYF
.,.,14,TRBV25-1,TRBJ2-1,TGTGCCAGCAGACAGTCTGCATCCTACAATGAGCAGTTCTTC,CASRQSASYNEQFF
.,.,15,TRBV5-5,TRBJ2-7,TGTGCCAGCAACCCCCTTGGGGTTACGTCCTACGAGCAGTACTTC,CASNPLGVTSYEQYF
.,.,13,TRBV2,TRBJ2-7,TGTGCCAGCACGGGACAGCGGGGGTACGAGCAGTACTTC,CASTGQRGYEQYF
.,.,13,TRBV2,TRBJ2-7,TGTGCCAGCAGTGGCGCTGGGACCTACGAGCAGTACTTC,CASSGAGTYEQYF
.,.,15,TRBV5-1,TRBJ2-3,TGCGCCACCGCCCGCGATGGGACACGCGGGGATACGCAGTATTTT,CATARDGTRGDTQYF
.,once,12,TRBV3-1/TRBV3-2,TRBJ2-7,TGTGCCAGCGCCGGAGACTCCTACGAGCAGTACTTC,CASAGDSYEQYF
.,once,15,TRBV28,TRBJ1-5,TGTGCCAGCAGTTTCTCCCCCCTGGTCCGGGGACAAGTGCATTTT,CASSFSPLVRGQVHF
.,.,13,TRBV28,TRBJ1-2,TGTGCCAGCATAACAGGGCAGATGGGGGGCTACACCTTC,CASITGQMGGYTF
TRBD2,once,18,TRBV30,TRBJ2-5,TGTGCCTGGAGAGACCATCCGGGACTAGCGGGAGTAAAAGAGACCCAGTACTTC,CAWRDHPGLAGVKETQYF